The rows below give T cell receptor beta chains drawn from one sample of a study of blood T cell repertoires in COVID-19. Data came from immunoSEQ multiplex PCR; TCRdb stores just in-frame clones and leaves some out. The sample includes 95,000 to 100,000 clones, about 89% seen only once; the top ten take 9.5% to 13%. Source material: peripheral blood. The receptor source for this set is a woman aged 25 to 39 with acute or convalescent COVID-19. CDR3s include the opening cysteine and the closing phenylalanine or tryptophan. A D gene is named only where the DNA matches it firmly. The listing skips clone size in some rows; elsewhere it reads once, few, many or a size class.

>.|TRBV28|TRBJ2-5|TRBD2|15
CASTLGLAGEETQYF
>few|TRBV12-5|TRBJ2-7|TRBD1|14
CASGTGQGVTPQYF
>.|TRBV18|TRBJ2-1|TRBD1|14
CASSLSGGDNEQFF
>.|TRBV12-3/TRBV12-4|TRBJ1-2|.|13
CASSLATNYGYTF
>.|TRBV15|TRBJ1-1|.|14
CATSRTTLFSEAFF
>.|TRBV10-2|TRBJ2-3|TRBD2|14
CASGWGLATDTQYF
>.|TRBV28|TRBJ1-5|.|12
CASKERDQPQHF
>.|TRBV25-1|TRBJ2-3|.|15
CASSESGMSTDTQYF
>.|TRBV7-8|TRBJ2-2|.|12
CASSPDRGELFF
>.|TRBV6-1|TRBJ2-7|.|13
CASRSRDSYEQYF
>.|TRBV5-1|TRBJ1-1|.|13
CASSLTRSTEAFF
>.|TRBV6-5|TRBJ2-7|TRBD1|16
CASSYKVGWTGYEQYF
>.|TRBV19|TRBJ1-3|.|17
CASSIYPQGISGNTIYF
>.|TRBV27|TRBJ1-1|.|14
CASSLHGRWTEAFF
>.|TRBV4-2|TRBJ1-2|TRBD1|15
CASSSPGQVIFGYTF
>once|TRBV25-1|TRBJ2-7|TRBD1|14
CASSELRQGGEQYF
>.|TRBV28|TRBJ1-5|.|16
CASSKAGGKGNQPQHF